One sample yielded the 16 T cell receptor beta chains listed below, sequenced in a study of T cell responses to AZD1222 COVID-19 vaccine. Sequenced by immunoSEQ multiplex PCR; TCRdb stores in-frame clones only, minus some. The sample lists around 99,000 clones; more than 70% were seen once. This sample comprised peripheral blood, obtained on day 0 of AZD1222 vaccination. The receptors originated from an adult in good health.

The chain carries TRBV7-2 and TRBJ2-3, with TRBD2 as a possible D gene (6 bases). CDR3 size: 14 residues. Looked up from germline, CDR1 is SGHTA and CDR2 is FQGNSA. V was pared by 1 base and J by 1 base, with 6 bases between. The CDR3 sequence is CASSLVAGTDTQYF. The CDR3 DNA follows: TGTGCCAGCAGCTTAGTAGCGGGCACAGATACGCAGTATTTT.

This chain links TRBV12-3 or TRBV12-4 with TRBJ1-5, with D perhaps TRBD1 (5 bases). V shed 6 bases and J shed 4 bases, with 10 bases lying between them. CDR3 length: 13 amino acids. This chain's CDR3 is CASSFRVNQPQHF. The CDR3 bases are TGTGCCAGCAGCTTCAGGGTAAATCAGCCCCAGCATTTT.

The rearrangement links TRBV6-2 or TRBV6-3 to TRBJ2-7; 8 bases fit TRBD2. Germline CDR1 is MNHEY and CDR2 is SVGEGT. The CDR3 extends over 14 amino acids. Losses at the gene ends were 2 bases for V and 6 bases for J; bases not matched to a gene: 6. Here the CDR3 DNA reads TGTGCCAGCAGTTACGAAGCGGGAGTTCGCGAGCAGTACTTC. Translation gives CASSYEAGVREQYF.

The chain uses TRBV6-5 and TRBJ1-3, with unresolved D. CDR1 is MNHEY and CDR2 is SVGAGI in the germline V gene. This CDR3 is 13 amino acids long. Trimming left V 5 bases short and J 4 bases short, with 9 bases between. The CDR3 protein is CASSNDGGNTIYF. In DNA form, the CDR3 reads TGTGCCAGCAGTAATGACGGAGGAAACACCATATATTTT.

This rearrangement joins TRBV7-3 to TRBJ2-1; 14 nucleotides match TRBD2. Germline assignment: CDR1 SGHTA and CDR2 FQGTGA. The CDR3 covers 15 residues. J lost 12 bases, V lost 5 bases, and 9 bases had no gene match. The CDR3 sequence: CASSETTGTSGRQFF. The CDR3 DNA reads as TGTGCCAGCAGCGAGACTACCGGGACTAGCGGGAGGCAGTTCTTC.

The rearrangement links TRBV5-4 to TRBJ2-3; D is unclear. V gave up 0 bases and J gave up 0 bases, with 11 bases separating them. Per germline, CDR1 SGHNT and CDR2 YYREEE (reference sequence). The CDR3 has 16 amino acids. The CDR3 DNA follows: TGTGCCAGCAGCTTGGCTGCAGGAACTAGCACAGATACGCAGTATTTT. The encoded protein is CASSLAAGTSTDTQYF.

The chain links TRBV9 to TRBJ1-2; 7 nucleotides agree with TRBD1. CDR1 is SGDLS and CDR2 is YYNGEE in the germline V gene. This CDR3 comprises 15 residues. Unmatched junction bases numbered 7, after V lost 3 bases and J lost 2 bases. DNA for the CDR3: TGTGCCAGCAGCGCCCGGGACAGAATAAACTATGGCTACACCTTC. Translation: CASSARDRINYGYTF. The variable domain in full, with the rest retrieved from reference TRBV9 and TRBJ1-2, is DSGVTQTPKHLITATGQRVTLRCSPRSGDLSVYWYQQSLDQGLQFLIQYYNGEERAKGNILERFSAQQFPDLHSELNLSSLELGDSALYFCASSARDRINYGYTFGSGTRLTVV.

This rearrangement joins TRBV10-3 to TRBJ2-7; possibly TRBD1 or TRBD2 for D (5 bases each). The germline CDR1 and CDR2 sequences are ENHRY and SYGVKD. There are 13 residues in the CDR3. The V end was cut by 2 bases, the J end by 1 base, with 6 bases between. The CDR3 region is CAISEGGSYEQYF. DNA for the CDR3: TGTGCCATCAGTGAGGGGGGTTCCTACGAGCAGTACTTC.

This sequence joins TRBV7-9 and TRBJ2-1; 11 bases map to TRBD1. J lost 6 bases, V lost 1 base, and 5 bases had no gene match. This CDR3 has 16 residues. In germline, CDR1 is SEHNR, CDR2 FQNEAQ (reference sequence). The CDR3 bases are TGTGCCAGCAGCTTAGGTGTTGGGACAGGGGGCAATGAGCAGTTCTTC. Residues: CASSLGVGTGGNEQFF.

This chain connects TRBV7-9 to TRBJ1-2; D might be TRBD1 (6 bases). Germline V CDR1 and CDR2: SEHNR, FQNEAQ (reference sequence). The CDR3 has 15 amino acids. V was trimmed by 0 bases and J by 2 bases, leaving 10 bases between them. The CDR3 sequence is CASSLASTGNYGYTF. CDR3 nucleotide sequence: TGTGCCAGCAGCTTAGCTTCCACAGGGAACTATGGCTACACCTTC.

This chain links TRBV9 with TRBJ2-2; 7 nucleotides line up with TRBD1. The CDR3 is made up of 15 amino acids. J lost 7 bases, V lost 0 bases, and 6 bases had no gene match. Germline loops: CDR1 SGDLS, CDR2 YYNGEE. Here the CDR3 DNA reads TGTGCCAGCAGCGTAGGACAGGGAGCGATCGGGGAGCTGTTTTTT. It translates to CASSVGQGAIGELFF. Variable domain in full (rest from reference TRBV9 and TRBJ2-2): DSGVTQTPKHLITATGQRVTLRCSPRSGDLSVYWYQQSLDQGLQFLIQYYNGEERAKGNILERFSAQQFPDLHSELNLSSLELGDSALYFCASSVGQGAIGELFFGEGSRLTVL.

The CDR3 spells CASSSSRFTGELFF. CDR3 DNA: TGTGCCTCCAGTAGTAGTCGGTTCACCGGGGAGCTGTTTTTT. The chain recombines TRBV7-2 with TRBJ2-2; D is unclear. V was clipped by 11 bases and J by 4 bases, with 17 bases between them. The CDR3 consists of 14 residues. Germline CDR1 and CDR2: SGHTA and FQGNSA.

This chain joins TRBV7-9 and TRBJ1-2; 9 bases align to TRBD1. The length of the CDR3 is 15 residues. Per the germline V gene, CDR1 is SEHNR and CDR2 is FQNEAQ (reference sequence). J gave up 1 base and V 3 bases, and 3 bases lay outside the gene matches. As DNA, the CDR3 is TGTGCCAGCAGCTTCGACAGGGGGAGTAACTATGGCTACACCTTC. Translated, it gives CASSFDRGSNYGYTF.

The chain carries TRBV30 and TRBJ1-1, with D unclear. Trimming cost V 0 bases and J 5 bases, with 13 bases left between them. The length of the CDR3 is 14 residues. Germline V lookup: CDR1 GTSNPN, CDR2 SVGIG (reference sequence). The CDR3 region is CAWSVGGKGTEAFF. CDR3 sequence (DNA): TGTGCCTGGAGTGTAGGAGGGAAAGGGACTGAAGCTTTCTTT.

This clone has a single count. The chain is built from TRBV12-3 or TRBV12-4 and TRBJ2-3; 9 nucleotides agree with TRBD1. The CDR3 runs to 13 residues. Trimming cost V 5 bases and J 6 bases; bases outside gene matches: 3. The CDR3 region is CASSTGGIDTQYF. CDR3 bases: TGTGCCAGCAGTACAGGGGGCATCGATACGCAGTATTTT.

The chain carries TRBV9 and TRBJ2-7; D unresolved. Trimming took 0 bases from V and 0 from J, leaving 4 bases between them. Germline V gives CDR1 SGDLS, CDR2 YYNGEE. The CDR3 sequence is 13 residues long. CDR3 protein: CASSVESSYEQYF. The CDR3 DNA follows: TGTGCCAGCAGCGTAGAAAGCTCCTACGAGCAGTACTTC.